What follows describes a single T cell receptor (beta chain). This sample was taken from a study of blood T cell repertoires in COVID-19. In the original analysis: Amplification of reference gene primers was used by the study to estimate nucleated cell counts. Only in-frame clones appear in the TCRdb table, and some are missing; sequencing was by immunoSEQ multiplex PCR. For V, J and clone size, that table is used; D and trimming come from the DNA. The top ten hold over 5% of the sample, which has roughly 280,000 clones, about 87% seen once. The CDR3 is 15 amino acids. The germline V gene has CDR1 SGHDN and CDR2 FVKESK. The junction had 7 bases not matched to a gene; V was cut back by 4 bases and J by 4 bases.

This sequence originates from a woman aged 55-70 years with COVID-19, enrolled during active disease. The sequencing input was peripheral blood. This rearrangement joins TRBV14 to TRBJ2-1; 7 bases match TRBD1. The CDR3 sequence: CASSPPGQLYNEQFF. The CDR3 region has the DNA TGTGCCAGCAGCCCACCGGGACAGTTATACAATGAGCAGTTCTTC.